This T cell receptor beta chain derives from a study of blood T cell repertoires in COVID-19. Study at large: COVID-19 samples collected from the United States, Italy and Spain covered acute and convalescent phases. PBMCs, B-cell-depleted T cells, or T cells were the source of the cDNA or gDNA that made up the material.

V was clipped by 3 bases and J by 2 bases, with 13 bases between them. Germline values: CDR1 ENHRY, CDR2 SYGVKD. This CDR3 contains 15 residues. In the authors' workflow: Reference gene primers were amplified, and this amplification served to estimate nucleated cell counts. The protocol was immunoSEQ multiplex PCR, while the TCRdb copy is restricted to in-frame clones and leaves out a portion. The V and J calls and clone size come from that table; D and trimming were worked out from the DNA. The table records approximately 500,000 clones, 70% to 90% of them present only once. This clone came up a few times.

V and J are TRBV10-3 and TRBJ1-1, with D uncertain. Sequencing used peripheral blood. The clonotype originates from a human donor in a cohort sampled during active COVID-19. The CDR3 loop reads CAISDARGSNTEAFF. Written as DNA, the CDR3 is TGTGCCATCAGTGACGCCCGAGGAAGTAACACTGAAGCTTTCTTT.